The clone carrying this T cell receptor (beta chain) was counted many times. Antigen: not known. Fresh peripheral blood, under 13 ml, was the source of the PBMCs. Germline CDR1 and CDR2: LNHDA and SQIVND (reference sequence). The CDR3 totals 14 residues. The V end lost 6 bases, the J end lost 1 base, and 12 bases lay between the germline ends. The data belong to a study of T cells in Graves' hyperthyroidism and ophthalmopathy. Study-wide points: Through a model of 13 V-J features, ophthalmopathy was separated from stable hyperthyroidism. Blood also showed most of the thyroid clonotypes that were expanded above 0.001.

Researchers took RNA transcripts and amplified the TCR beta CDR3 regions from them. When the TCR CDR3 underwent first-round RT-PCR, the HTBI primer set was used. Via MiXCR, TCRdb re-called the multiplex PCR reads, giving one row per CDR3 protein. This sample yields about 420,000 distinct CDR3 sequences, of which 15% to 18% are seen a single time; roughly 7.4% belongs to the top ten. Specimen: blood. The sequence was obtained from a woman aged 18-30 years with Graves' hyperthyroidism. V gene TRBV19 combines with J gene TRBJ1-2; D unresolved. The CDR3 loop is CASRKADLNYGYTF. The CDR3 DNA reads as TGTGCCAGTAGGAAGGCGGACCTTAACTATGGCTACACCTTC.